Reported below is one T cell receptor (beta chain). The germline V gene encodes CDR1 MDHEN and CDR2 SYDVKM. The CDR3 has 15 amino acids. V was clipped by 5 bases and J by 2 bases, with 13 bases between them. Produced via immunoSEQ multiplex PCR; TCRdb's table is partial and in-frame only. The profile shows under 250,000 clones, more than 75% of them singletons. The sample comes from a study of blood T cell repertoires in COVID-19. The TCR was taken from a woman aged 60-70 years who had recovered from COVID-19. The sample taken for sequencing was peripheral blood. This sequence joins TRBV28 and TRBJ1-5; weak D call: TRBD1 (5 bases). The CDR3 sequence: CASSTGPGGNQPQHF. For the CDR3, the DNA is TGTGCCAGCAGTACCGGGCCGGGGGGCAATCAGCCCCAGCATTTT.